The 16 T cell receptor beta chains in this list originate from one sample, sequenced in a study of blood T cell repertoires in COVID-19. Assay: immunoSEQ multiplex PCR; the TCRdb copy retains only in-frame clones and omits some. The sample gives around 230,000 clones, roughly nine tenths of which show up once; just over 0.7% is in the top ten. The sequenced sample consisted of peripheral blood. The receptors here all came from a middle-aged man with acute or convalescent COVID-19.

The V gene is TRBV19, the J gene TRBJ2-5, with TRBD2 matching over 13 bases. The V gene end was trimmed by 3 bases and the J gene end by 5 bases; junction bases not matched to a gene: 3. This CDR3 contains 15 residues. Germline-derived CDR1 and CDR2 are LNHDA and SQIVND (reference sequence). The DNA for the CDR3 is TGTGCCAGTAGTATCGGGACTAGCGGGATTGAGACCCAGTACTTC. It codes for CASSIGTSGIETQYF.

This clone was seen a single time. The chain joins TRBV11-3 to TRBJ2-7; 7 nucleotides match TRBD1. CDR3 length: 15 residues. The J segment lost 7 bases and the V segment lost 2 bases, leaving 11 bases of the junction unmatched. Germline CDR1 and CDR2: SGHNT and YENEEA. CDR3 coding DNA: TGTGCCAGCAGCTTATCCCCAACATCAGGGGGAGAGCAGTACTTC. Protein: CASSLSPTSGGEQYF.

The chain recombines TRBV7-9 with TRBJ2-5; 7 bases map to TRBD2. This CDR3 spans 15 amino acids. The junction had 8 bases not matched to a gene; V was cut back by 7 bases and J by 0 bases. CDR1 is SEHNR, CDR2 FQNEAQ, per germline (reference sequence). The CDR3 sequence is CASTLGGTNQETQYF. CDR3 DNA sequence: TGTGCCAGCACTCTGGGGGGGACTAACCAAGAGACCCAGTACTTC.

The CDR3: CASSQRQGSDEQFF. Here the CDR3 DNA reads TGCGCCAGCAGTCAACGACAGGGGTCGGATGAGCAGTTCTTC. The chain has TRBV23-1 and TRBJ2-1, with 8 bases that match TRBD1. TRBV23-1 is assigned to the ORF class and has an uncertain function. Trimming took 2 bases from V and 8 from J; bases not matched to a gene: 5. This CDR3 has 14 amino acids.

This clone has only one observation. J is TRBJ2-7 and V is TRBV7-8; a weak D match, TRBD2 (6 bases). Per the germline V gene, CDR1 is SGHVS and CDR2 is FQNEAQ. The CDR3 loop spans 16 amino acids. Trimming took off 1 base at V and 0 bases at J, with 13 bases between the two ends. The CDR3 loop reads CASSLVGRPSSYEQYF. CDR3 bases: TGTGCCAGCAGCTTAGTTGGGAGGCCCAGCTCCTACGAGCAGTACTTC.

This clone was picked up a small number of times. The chain joins TRBV5-1 to TRBJ2-7, with a weak D call TRBD1 (6 bases). This CDR3 is 13 amino acids long. Germline CDR1 is SGHRS and CDR2 is YFSETQ. V lost 4 bases, J lost 6 bases, and 14 bases lay in between. CDR3 loop: CASSLGQLAEQYF. In DNA form, the CDR3 reads TGCGCCAGCAGCCTGGGACAACTTGCCGAGCAGTACTTC.

The chain has TRBV19 and TRBJ1-5; D is uncertain. V lost 6 bases and J 3 bases, leaving 12 bases between the germline ends. Germline-derived CDR1 and CDR2 are LNHDA and SQIVND (reference sequence). The CDR3 length is 14 residues. The chain's CDR3 is CASSTTHFNQPQHF. Here the CDR3 DNA reads TGTGCCAGTAGCACCACCCACTTCAATCAGCCCCAGCATTTT.

The gene calls are TRBV11-2 and TRBJ2-4; TRBD1 aligns across 8 bases. V shed 5 bases, J shed 9 bases, and the junction held 12 bases outside the gene matches. The germline CDR1 and CDR2 sequences are SGHAT and FQNNGV. The CDR3 runs to 15 residues. CDR3 region: CASSPQTGAGSIQYF. The CDR3 nucleotides are TGTGCCAGCAGCCCCCAGACAGGGGCGGGTTCCATTCAGTACTTC.

A single count supports this clone. This rearrangement joins TRBV27 to TRBJ2-5; D remains unclear. CDR3 size: 15 residues. Germline CDR1 is MNHEY and CDR2 is SMNVEV (reference sequence). V was pared by 0 bases and J by 7 bases, with 15 bases between. The CDR3, as DNA: TGTGCCAGCAGTTTATCGTGGCTAAATAGAGGGACCCAGTACTTC. Amino acids: CASSLSWLNRGTQYF.

This clone has only one observation. The gene calls are TRBV6-1 and TRBJ2-7, with D perhaps TRBD1 (5 bases). Trimming stripped 0 bases from V and 2 bases from J, with 14 bases between. CDR1 is MNHNS and CDR2 is SASEGT in the germline V gene. The CDR3 consists of 16 residues. The CDR3 nucleotides are TGTGCCAGCAGTGAAGCGCGCTGGGGCACGCCCTACGAGCAGTACTTC. Its translation is CASSEARWGTPYEQYF.

The chain joins TRBV15 to TRBJ2-7; a weak D match, TRBD1 (6 bases). The CDR3 length is 16 residues. The germline gives CDR1 LNHNV, CDR2 YYDKDF (reference sequence). The V end was cut by 0 bases, the J end by 1 base, with 13 bases between. CDR3: CATSRDQGKASYEQYF. Written as DNA, the CDR3 is TGTGCCACCAGCAGAGATCAGGGGAAGGCGTCCTACGAGCAGTACTTC.

The V gene is TRBV18, the J gene TRBJ1-1; 7 bases match TRBD1. V was clipped by 5 bases and J by 6 bases; unmatched bases: 3. This CDR3 contains 12 residues. Germline assignment: CDR1 KGHSH and CDR2 LQKENI. The CDR3 here is CASSSGQAEAFF. CDR3 bases: TGTGCCAGCTCATCCGGACAGGCTGAAGCTTTCTTT. Complete variable domain (other parts from reference TRBV18 and TRBJ1-1): NAGVMQNPRHLVRRRGQEARLRCSPMKGHSHVYWYRQLPEEGLKFMVYLQKENIIDESGMPKERFSAEFPKEGPSILRIQQVVRGDSAAYFCASSSGQAEAFFGQGTRLTVV.

The chain recombines TRBV5-5 with TRBJ2-7, with 7 bases aligning to TRBD1. CDR3 length equals 16 residues. The germline gives CDR1 SGHKS, CDR2 YYEKEE (reference sequence). V lost 4 bases to trimming and J lost 3 bases; unmatched junction nucleotides: 13. Here the CDR3 DNA reads TGTGCCAGCAGCGTCCAGCAGGGGGAACCTTACTACGAGCAGTACTTC. Translating gives CASSVQQGEPYYEQYF.

This sequence joins TRBV29-1 and TRBJ1-2; 8 nucleotides match TRBD1. In germline, CDR1 is SQVTM, CDR2 ANQGSEA. This CDR3 comprises 16 residues. The V segment lost 6 bases and the J segment 8 bases; nucleotides outside the gene matches: 20. The CDR3 reads CSVPRTGSMGVLGYTF. The CDR3 nucleotides read TGCAGCGTCCCCCGGACAGGGAGTATGGGAGTTCTGGGCTACACCTTC.

This sequence joins TRBV10-3 and TRBJ2-7, with no clear D. This CDR3 contains 14 residues. The V gene lost 0 bases and the J gene lost 7 bases, with 13 bases spanning the gap. Germline CDR1 and CDR2: ENHRY and SYGVKD. The CDR3 spells CAISESRTEWEQYF. The CDR3 DNA reads TGTGCCATCAGTGAGTCCCGCACAGAATGGGAGCAGTACTTC.

This sequence joins TRBV4-2 and TRBJ2-7, with D hard to call. V was trimmed by 5 bases and J by 4 bases, leaving 9 bases between them. Looked up from germline, CDR1 is LGHNA and CDR2 is YNFKEQ. The CDR3 has 12 residues. CDR3 DNA sequence: TGTGCCAGCAGCGATGAACGGTACGAGCAGTACTTC. It yields the protein CASSDERYEQYF.